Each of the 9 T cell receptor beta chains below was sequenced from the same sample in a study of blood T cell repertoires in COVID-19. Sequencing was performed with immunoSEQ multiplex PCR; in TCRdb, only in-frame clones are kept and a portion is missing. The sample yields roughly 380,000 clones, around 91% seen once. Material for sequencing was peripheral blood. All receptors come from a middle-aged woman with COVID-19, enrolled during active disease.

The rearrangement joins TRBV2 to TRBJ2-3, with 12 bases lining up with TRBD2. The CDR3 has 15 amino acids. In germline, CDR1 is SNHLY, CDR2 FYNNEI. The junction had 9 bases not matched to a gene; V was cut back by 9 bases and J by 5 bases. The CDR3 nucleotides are TGTGCCAGTCATGAGACGGGACTAGCGGGAGATACGCAGTATTTT. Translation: CASHETGLAGDTQYF.

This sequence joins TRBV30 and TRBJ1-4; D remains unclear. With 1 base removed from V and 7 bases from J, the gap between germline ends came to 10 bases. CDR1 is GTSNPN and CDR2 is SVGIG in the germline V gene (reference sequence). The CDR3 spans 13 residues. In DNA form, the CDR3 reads TGTGCCTGGAGTGGCGATTCCGTTGAAAAACTGTTTTTT. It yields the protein CAWSGDSVEKLFF.

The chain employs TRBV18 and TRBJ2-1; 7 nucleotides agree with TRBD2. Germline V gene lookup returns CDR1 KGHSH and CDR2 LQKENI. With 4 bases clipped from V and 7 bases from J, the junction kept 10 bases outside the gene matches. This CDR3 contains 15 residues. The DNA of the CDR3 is TGTGCCAGCTCACGGGTAACGGGAGGTAATAATGAGCAGTTCTTC. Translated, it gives CASSRVTGGNNEQFF.

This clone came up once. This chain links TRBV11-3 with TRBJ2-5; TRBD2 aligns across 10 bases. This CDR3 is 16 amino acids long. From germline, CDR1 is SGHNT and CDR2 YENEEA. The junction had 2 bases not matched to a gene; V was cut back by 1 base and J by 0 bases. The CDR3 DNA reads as TGTGCCAGCAGCTTAGGGACTAGCGGAAACCAAGAGACCCAGTACTTC. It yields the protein CASSLGTSGNQETQYF.

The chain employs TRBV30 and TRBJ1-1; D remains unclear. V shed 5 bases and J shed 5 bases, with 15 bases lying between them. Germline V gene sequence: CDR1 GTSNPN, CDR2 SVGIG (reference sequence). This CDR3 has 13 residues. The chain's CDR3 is CAWVSGWRTEAFF. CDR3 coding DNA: TGTGCCTGGGTCTCGGGGTGGCGGACTGAAGCTTTCTTT. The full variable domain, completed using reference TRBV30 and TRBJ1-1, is SQTIHQWPATLVQPVGSPLSLECTVEGTSNPNLYWYRQAAGRGLQLLFYSVGIGQISSEVPQNLSASRPQDRQFILSSKKLLLSDSGFYLCAWVSGWRTEAFFGQGTRLTVV.

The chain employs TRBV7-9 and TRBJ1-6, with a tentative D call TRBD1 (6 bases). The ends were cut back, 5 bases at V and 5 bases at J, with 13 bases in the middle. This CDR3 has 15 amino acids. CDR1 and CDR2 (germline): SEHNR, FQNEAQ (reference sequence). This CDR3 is CASSEWTDHNSPLHF. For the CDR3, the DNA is TGTGCCAGCAGCGAATGGACAGATCATAATTCACCCCTCCACTTT. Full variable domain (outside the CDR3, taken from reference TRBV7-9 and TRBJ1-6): DTGVSQNPRHKITKRGQNVTFRCDPISEHNRLYWYRQTLGQGPEFLTYFQNEAQLEKSRLLSDRFSAERPKGSFSTLEIQRTEQGDSAMYLCASSEWTDHNSPLHFGNGTRLTVT.

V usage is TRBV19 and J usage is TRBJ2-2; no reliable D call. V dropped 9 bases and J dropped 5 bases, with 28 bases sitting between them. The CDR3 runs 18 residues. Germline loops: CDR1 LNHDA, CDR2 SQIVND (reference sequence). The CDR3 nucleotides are TGTGCCAGCGCCGGAGAAATTGGTAATCCTTCGAGGACCGGGGAGCTGTTTTTT. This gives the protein CASAGEIGNPSRTGELFF. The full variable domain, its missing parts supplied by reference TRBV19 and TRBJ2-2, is DGGITQSPKYLFRKEGQNVTLSCEQNLNHDAMYWYRQDPGQGLRLIYYSQIVNDFQKGDIAEGYSVSREKKESFPLTVTSAQKNPTAFYLCASAGEIGNPSRTGELFFGEGSRLTVL.

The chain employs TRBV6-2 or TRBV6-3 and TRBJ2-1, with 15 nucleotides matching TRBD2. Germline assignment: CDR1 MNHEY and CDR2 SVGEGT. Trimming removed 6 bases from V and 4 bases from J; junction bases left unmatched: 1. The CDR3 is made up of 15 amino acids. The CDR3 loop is CASSGLAGGYNEQFF. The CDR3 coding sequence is TGTGCCAGCAGCGGACTAGCGGGGGGGTACAATGAGCAGTTCTTC.

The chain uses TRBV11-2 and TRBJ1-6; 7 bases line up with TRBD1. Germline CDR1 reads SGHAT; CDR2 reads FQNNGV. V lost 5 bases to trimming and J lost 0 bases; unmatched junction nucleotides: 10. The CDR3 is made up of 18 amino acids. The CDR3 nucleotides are TGTGCCAGCAGCCGTAATACAGGGGCTTCCTCCTATAATTCACCCCTCCACTTT. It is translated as CASSRNTGASSYNSPLHF.